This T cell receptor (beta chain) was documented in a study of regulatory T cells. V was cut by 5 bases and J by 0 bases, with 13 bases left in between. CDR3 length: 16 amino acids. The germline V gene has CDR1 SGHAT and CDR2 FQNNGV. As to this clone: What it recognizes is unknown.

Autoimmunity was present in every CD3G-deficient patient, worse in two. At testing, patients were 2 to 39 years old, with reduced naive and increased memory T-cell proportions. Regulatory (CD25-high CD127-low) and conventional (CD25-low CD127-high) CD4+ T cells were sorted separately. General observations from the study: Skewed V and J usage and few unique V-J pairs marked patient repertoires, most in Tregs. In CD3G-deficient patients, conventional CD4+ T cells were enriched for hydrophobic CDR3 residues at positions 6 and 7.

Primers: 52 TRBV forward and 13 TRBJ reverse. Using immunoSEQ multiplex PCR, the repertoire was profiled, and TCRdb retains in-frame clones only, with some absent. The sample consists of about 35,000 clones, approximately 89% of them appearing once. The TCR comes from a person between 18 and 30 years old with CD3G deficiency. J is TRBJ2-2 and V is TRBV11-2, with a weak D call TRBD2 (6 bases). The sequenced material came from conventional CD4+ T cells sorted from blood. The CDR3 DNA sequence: TGTGCCAGCAGCATAACTTTAGCGGCGAACACCGGGGAGCTGTTTTTT. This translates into CASSITLAANTGELFF.